The rows below give T cell receptor beta chains drawn from one sample of a study of regulatory T cells in long-lasting Graves disease. TCRdb re-analysed the multiplex PCR reads in MiXCR, keeping a single row per CDR3 protein. The sample holds 370,000 or so distinct CDR3 sequences, 15% to 20% seen once. The same sample was also studied in work on T cells in Graves' hyperthyroidism and ophthalmopathy.

The material sequenced was peripheral blood mononuclear cells (PBMCs), taken at new diagnosis, from a patient treated with antithyroid drugs. These receptor sequences come from a woman younger than 35 with Graves disease. CDR3s include the opening cysteine and the closing phenylalanine or tryptophan. Each record gives: CDR3 length, V gene, J gene, clone size, D gene, CDR3 protein, CDR3 DNA. D genes are given only for firm matches. Clone sizes are given selectively: once, few, many, or a class where the clone is expanded.

14	TRBV15	TRBJ1-1	many	TRBD1	CATRTQGPNTEAFF	TGTGCCACCAGGACACAGGGGCCTAACACTGAAGCTTTCTTT
15	TRBV5-6	TRBJ1-5	many	NA	CASSLQPYSNQPQHF	TGTGCCAGCAGCTTGCAGCCATATAGCAATCAGCCCCAGCATTTT
14	TRBV14	TRBJ1-1	NA	NA	CASSQVVGGTEAFF	TGTGCCAGCAGCCAAGTGGTGGGGGGCACTGAAGCTTTCTTT
15	TRBV29-1	TRBJ2-5	NA	TRBD2	CSVLGGRGFQETQYF	TGCAGCGTCTTGGGCGGGAGGGGATTCCAAGAGACCCAGTACTTC
16	TRBV7-9	TRBJ1-3	NA	NA	CASSRGMAGTGNTIYF	TGTGCCAGCAGCAGAGGCATGGCGGGGACCGGAAACACCATATATTTT
16	TRBV28	TRBJ2-3	many	TRBD1	CASTLPGTANTDTQYF	TGTGCCAGCACCCTACCCGGGACAGCAAACACAGATACGCAGTATTTT
17	TRBV7-9	TRBJ2-3	NA	NA	CASSSVSWGSSTDTQYF	TGTGCCAGCAGCTCCGTTTCTTGGGGGTCTAGCACAGATACGCAGTATTTT
14	TRBV11-2	TRBJ1-5	NA	NA	CASSFGSSNQPQHF	TGTGCCAGCAGCTTCGGGAGTAGCAATCAGCCCCAGCATTTT
13	TRBV28	TRBJ2-4	NA	NA	CASSSGTPRGGYF	TGTGCCAGCAGTTCCGGGACCCCCAGGGGCGGGTACTTC
12	TRBV20-1	TRBJ2-7	many	NA	CSASGSSYEQYF	TGCAGTGCTAGCGGATCGTCTTACGAGCAGTACTTC
16	TRBV7-2	TRBJ2-5	few	NA	CASSLGITPSGETQYF	TGTGCCAGCAGCTTGGGGATTACTCCCTCGGGAGAGACCCAGTACTTC
14	TRBV11-1	TRBJ2-7	NA	NA	CASSLIHRTYEQYF	TGTGCCAGCAGCCTAATACACCGTACCTACGAGCAGTACTTC
12	TRBV2	TRBJ2-7	NA	NA	CASWEASYEQYF	TGTGCCTCGTGGGAGGCCTCCTACGAGCAGTACTTC
15	TRBV29-1	TRBJ2-3	NA	NA	CSVEVAGAGRDTQYF	TGCAGCGTTGAAGTTGCGGGGGCGGGACGAGATACGCAGTATTTT
16	TRBV15	TRBJ2-7	many	TRBD2	CATSRDGLAGVREQYF	TGTGCCACCAGCAGAGATGGACTAGCGGGAGTGCGAGAGCAGTACTTC
17	TRBV18	TRBJ1-4	many	NA	CASSPPGAASTNEKLFF	TGTGCCAGCTCACCACCGGGGGCAGCCTCAACTAATGAAAAACTGTTTTTT
16	TRBV20-1	TRBJ1-1	NA	TRBD1	CSARDPGTGPNTEALF	TGCAGTGCTAGAGATCCTGGGACAGGCCCCAACACTGAAGCTCTCTTT
13	TRBV3-1	TRBJ1-2	many	NA	CASAAGGGYGYTF	TGTGCCAGCGCCGCCGGGGGTGGATATGGCTACACCTTC
15	TRBV20-1	TRBJ2-1	many	TRBD2	CSARLPRGTNNEQFF	TGCAGTGCTAGGTTACCGCGGGGGACTAACAATGAGCAGTTCTTC
16	TRBV6-2/TRBV6-3	TRBJ2-1	many	NA	CASSRHGSRGHNEQFF	TGTGCCAGCAGTCGGCACGGGTCCCGTGGACACAATGAGCAGTTCTTC
15	TRBV2	TRBJ2-4	many	NA	CASSEVGSTKNIQYF	TGTGCCAGCAGTGAGGTTGGGTCGACCAAAAACATTCAGTACTTC
14	TRBV29-1	TRBJ1-3	few	TRBD1	CSVFTGDSGNTIYF	TGCAGCGTTTTTACAGGGGACTCTGGAAACACCATATATTTT
14	TRBV24-1	TRBJ2-5	many	NA	CATSEVPFAGTQYF	TGTGCCACCTCGGAGGTCCCTTTTGCGGGGACCCAGTACTTC
14	TRBV29-1	TRBJ2-1	many	TRBD2	CSVVGTSGGGEQFF	TGCAGCGTTGTGGGGACTAGCGGGGGGGGTGAGCAGTTCTTC
15	TRBV5-6	TRBJ2-7	NA	NA	CASSLYLDQLDEQYF	TGTGCCAGCAGCTTGTATCTAGACCAGCTTGACGAGCAGTACTTC
14	TRBV5-1	TRBJ2-1	many	TRBD1	CASSLSRGRNEQFF	TGCGCCAGCAGCTTGTCCAGGGGGCGGAATGAGCAGTTCTTC
12	TRBV30	TRBJ2-1	NA	NA	CAWSWAVGEQFF	TGTGCCTGGAGTTGGGCGGTGGGAGAGCAGTTCTTC
16	TRBV3-1	TRBJ1-4	many	NA	CASSQDHRVRKEKLFF	TGTGCCAGCAGCCAAGATCACCGTGTGAGGAAGGAAAAACTGTTTTTT
17	TRBV19	TRBJ1-5	NA	NA	CASSRSWGMHSNQPQHF	TGTGCCAGTAGTCGATCCTGGGGAATGCATAGCAATCAGCCCCAGCATTTT
16	TRBV3-1	TRBJ2-2	many	TRBD2	CASSRPGTSGTGELFF	TGTGCCAGCAGCCGGCCCGGGACTAGCGGGACCGGGGAGCTGTTTTTT
14	TRBV2	TRBJ1-2	many	TRBD1	CASRRQGADYGYTF	TGTGCCAGCAGAAGACAGGGGGCTGACTATGGCTACACCTTC
16	TRBV6-2/TRBV6-3	TRBJ1-4	few	NA	CASTRPRDATNEKLFF	TGTGCCAGCACCCGACCTCGGGACGCAACTAATGAAAAACTGTTTTTT
17	TRBV19	TRBJ2-3	many	NA	CASRAEGTPLSTDTQYF	TGTGCCAGTAGGGCGGAGGGGACACCCCTTAGCACAGATACGCAGTATTTT
15	TRBV5-6	TRBJ2-7	NA	TRBD2	CASSSFSGRGYEQYF	TGTGCCAGCAGCTCTTTTAGCGGGAGAGGGTACGAGCAGTACTTC
16	TRBV6-1	TRBJ2-7	few	NA	CASSEAPPGNPYEQYF	TGTGCCAGCAGTGAAGCGCCCCCAGGAAACCCCTACGAGCAGTACTTC
17	TRBV6-2/TRBV6-3	TRBJ2-1	many	NA	CASSLRGGDAAYNEQFF	TGTGCCAGCAGCCTCCGAGGGGGGGACGCTGCCTACAATGAGCAGTTCTTC
14	TRBV7-9	TRBJ2-1	few	NA	CASISLQGTNEQFF	TGTGCCAGCATCTCACTACAGGGGACTAATGAGCAGTTCTTC
15	TRBV5-1	TRBJ1-4	many	NA	CASSLDPGTNEKLFF	TGCGCCAGCAGCTTGGATCCGGGCACGAATGAAAAACTGTTTTTT
19	TRBV19	TRBJ1-6	NA	NA	CASTPDQTRAEEVNSPLHF	TGTGCCAGTACCCCCGATCAAACCCGGGCAGAGGAAGTGAATTCACCCCTCCACTTT
15	TRBV10-3	TRBJ2-2	many	NA	CATKATGINTGELFF	TGTGCCACCAAAGCGACCGGGATAAACACCGGGGAGCTGTTTTTT
15	TRBV5-1	TRBJ2-7	once	TRBD2	CASSLQTSGSGEQYF	TGCGCCAGCAGCTTGCAAACTAGCGGGAGCGGCGAGCAGTACTTC
16	TRBV7-3	TRBJ2-1	many	NA	CASSSQGGTSYNEQFF	TGTGCCAGCAGCTCCCAGGGCGGGACTTCGTACAATGAGCAGTTCTTC
14	TRBV6-1	TRBJ2-3	few	TRBD2	CASRVAGGLNTQYF	TGTGCCAGCAGAGTAGCGGGAGGGTTAAATACGCAGTATTTT
14	TRBV28	TRBJ2-7	NA	TRBD2	CASIRRGGRYEQYF	TGTGCCAGCATCCGCCGGGGGGGCAGGTACGAGCAGTACTTC
13	TRBV15	TRBJ1-6	NA	NA	CATSRDLASPLHF	TGTGCCACCAGCAGAGATCTGGCCTCACCCCTCCACTTT
15	TRBV30	TRBJ1-5	many	TRBD1	CAWTPGGAHNQPQHF	TGTGCCTGGACTCCAGGGGGGGCCCACAATCAGCCCCAGCATTTT
14	TRBV28	TRBJ2-1	many	NA	CASSYAGNYNEQFF	TGTGCCAGCAGTTACGCGGGGAACTACAATGAGCAGTTCTTC
13	TRBV6-2/TRBV6-3	TRBJ1-2	many	NA	CASSLAEGLGYTF	TGTGCCAGCAGCCTAGCCGAGGGGCTCGGCTACACCTTC
14	TRBV20-1	TRBJ2-3	few	NA	CSARDSVGRGTQYF	TGCAGTGCTAGAGATTCGGTCGGGAGAGGTACGCAGTATTTT
13	TRBV19	TRBJ1-1	few	NA	CASSIVLNTEAFF	TGTGCCAGTAGTATTGTTCTGAACACTGAAGCTTTCTTT
14	TRBV29-1	TRBJ1-3	many	NA	CSALNPNSGNTIYF	TGCAGCGCTCTGAACCCCAACTCTGGAAACACCATATATTTT
14	TRBV5-1	TRBJ2-3	few	NA	CASSDGGLTDTQYF	TGCGCCAGCAGCGACGGGGGGCTCACAGATACGCAGTATTTT
14	TRBV18	TRBJ2-7	many	TRBD1	CASSPPIDRAEQYF	TGTGCCAGCTCACCACCGATAGACAGGGCCGAGCAGTACTTC
17	TRBV2	TRBJ2-1	many	TRBD2	CASSDDWGGSSYNEQFF	TGTGCCAGCAGTGATGACTGGGGCGGGAGCTCCTACAATGAGCAGTTCTTC
14	TRBV2	TRBJ2-7	many	TRBD1	CASGEQGAGYEQYF	TGTGCCAGCGGTGAACAGGGGGCGGGGTACGAGCAGTACTTC